Below, 25 T cell receptor beta chains from the same sample are listed, as sequenced in a study of OX40 agonist ivuxolimab in advanced cancers. Data came from immunoSEQ multiplex PCR; TCRdb stores just in-frame clones and leaves some out. The sample has tens of thousands of clones; around 88% are singletons. This material consisted of CD4+ or CD8+ T cells sorted from blood, taken in a trial of the OX40 agonist ivuxolimab. These receptors came from an adult with an advanced solid tumor such as melanoma, head and neck, liver or kidney cancer.

This clone was counted a few times. The chain uses TRBV28 and TRBJ2-7, with unresolved D. Per the germline V gene, CDR1 is MDHEN and CDR2 is SYDVKM. The V and J ends lost 5 bases and 6 bases respectively, with 8 bases between them. This CDR3 has 11 residues. The CDR3 sequence is CASSTPGEQYF. The CDR3 DNA reads TGTGCCAGCAGTACCCCCGGCGAGCAGTACTTC.

This chain uses TRBV18 with TRBJ2-7; the D gene is possibly TRBD2 (6 bases). This CDR3 contains 15 residues. V lost 0 bases and J 3 bases, leaving 12 bases between the germline ends. CDR1 and CDR2 (germline): KGHSH, LQKENI. The CDR3 spells CASSPPGPAGYEQYF. CDR3 DNA sequence: TGTGCCAGCTCACCACCGGGGCCAGCGGGCTACGAGCAGTACTTC.

A few counts support this clone. This chain links TRBV18 with TRBJ1-2, with TRBD1 matching over 8 bases. The CDR3 is 15 residues long. Germline V gene lookup returns CDR1 KGHSH and CDR2 LQKENI. V lost 3 bases, J lost 8 bases, and 11 bases stayed unmatched. The CDR3 loop is CASSPTTGVLRGYTF. The CDR3 DNA is TGTGCCAGCTCACCTACGACAGGGGTATTACGGGGCTACACCTTC. The variable domain in full, with the rest retrieved from reference TRBV18 and TRBJ1-2, is NAGVMQNPRHLVRRRGQEARLRCSPMKGHSHVYWYRQLPEEGLKFMVYLQKENIIDESGMPKERFSAEFPKEGPSILRIQQVVRGDSAAYFCASSPTTGVLRGYTFGSGTRLTVV.

The table lists this clone with a count of one. The chain recombines TRBV4-2 with TRBJ2-5, with D tentatively TRBD2 (5 bases). The germline V and J ends were trimmed by 0 bases and 5 bases, with 10 bases remaining between them. The CDR3 covers 14 residues. The germline V gene encodes CDR1 LGHNA and CDR2 YNFKEQ. For the CDR3, the DNA is TGTGCCAGCAGCCAAGAGGCGGGCCATGAGACCCAGTACTTC. Translation gives CASSQEAGHETQYF.

This chain links TRBV27 with TRBJ2-4; D might be TRBD1 (6 bases). Trimming stripped 5 bases from V and 3 bases from J, with 11 bases between. Germline loops: CDR1 MNHEY, CDR2 SMNVEV (reference sequence). CDR3 length equals 14 residues. CDR3 bases: TGTGCCAGCAGTCCGGACAGAGGCAAAAACATTCAGTACTTC. This gives the protein CASSPDRGKNIQYF.

The sample holds a few counts of this clone. V usage is TRBV7-7 and J usage is TRBJ2-4; 10 bases agree with TRBD1. J was trimmed by 4 bases and V by 1 base; bases with no gene match: 10. Per the germline V gene, CDR1 is SSHAT and CDR2 is FNYEAQ (reference sequence). The CDR3 consists of 18 residues. Here the CDR3 DNA reads TGTGCCAGCAGCTTAGGAGTCTCCGGGACAGGGGTTAAAAACATTCAGTACTTC. Its translation is CASSLGVSGTGVKNIQYF.

The rearrangement links TRBV30 to TRBJ1-1, with D maybe TRBD1 (5 bases). The CDR3 runs to 12 residues. V was pared by 2 bases and J by 4 bases, with 8 bases between. The V gene's germline CDR1 is GTSNPN and CDR2 SVGIG (reference sequence). CDR3 DNA: TGTGCCTGGAGTCGGGGGATCACTGAAGCTTTCTTT. Translation gives CAWSRGITEAFF.

This rearrangement joins TRBV5-8 to TRBJ2-7; a weak D match, TRBD1 (6 bases). The germline gives CDR1 SGHTS, CDR2 YDEGEE. The CDR3 is 12 amino acids. The V and J ends lost 3 bases and 5 bases respectively, with 9 bases between them. The CDR3 spells CASSYRDHEQYF. In DNA, the CDR3 is TGTGCCAGCAGCTACAGGGACCACGAGCAGTACTTC.

The sample holds a few counts of this clone. This sequence joins TRBV5-5 and TRBJ1-1; 9 positions agree with TRBD1. V shed 2 bases and J 4 bases; nucleotides not matched to a gene: 3. CDR1 SGHKS and CDR2 YYEKEE come from the germline V gene (reference sequence). This CDR3 comprises 14 residues. The CDR3: CASSLWDRATEAFF. CDR3 coding DNA: TGTGCCAGCAGCTTATGGGACAGGGCCACTGAAGCTTTCTTT.

The rearrangement links TRBV6-5 to TRBJ1-4; tentative D call: TRBD1 (5 bases). The CDR3 is 14 residues long. Germline V gene sequence: CDR1 MNHEY, CDR2 SVGAGI. V was trimmed by 6 bases and J by 5 bases, leaving 13 bases between them. CDR3: CASRIRGENEKLFF. The CDR3 bases are TGTGCCAGCAGGATTAGGGGAGAGAATGAAAAACTGTTTTTT.

This rearrangement joins TRBV5-8 to TRBJ2-7, with 7 bases identical to TRBD1. V gave up 0 bases and J gave up 3 bases; unmatched junction bases: 6. From germline, CDR1 is SGHTS and CDR2 YDEGEE. The CDR3 has 15 amino acids. The CDR3 loop is CASSLDGQVFYEQYF. The CDR3 DNA follows: TGTGCCAGCAGCTTGGATGGACAGGTATTCTACGAGCAGTACTTC.

V gene TRBV6-1 combines with J gene TRBJ2-7; D is unresolved. V lost 7 bases to trimming and J lost 4 bases, with 11 bases between them. The CDR3 is made up of 12 amino acids. CDR1 and CDR2 (germline): MNHNS, SASEGT. The CDR3 is CASNDPGYEQYF. The CDR3 DNA sequence: TGTGCCAGCAATGACCCGGGTTACGAGCAGTACTTC.

This sequence joins TRBV7-2 and TRBJ2-1; D is ambiguous. Germline-derived CDR1 and CDR2 are SGHTA and FQGNSA. The CDR3 extends over 13 amino acids. V was shortened by 1 base and J by 2 bases, with 3 bases between the two germline ends. CDR3 in DNA: TGTGCCAGCAGCTTAGTGCCCTACAATGAGCAGTTCTTC. Amino acids: CASSLVPYNEQFF.

The V gene is TRBV29-1, the J gene TRBJ2-7; D is unclear. Per germline, CDR1 SQVTM and CDR2 ANQGSEA. Trimming stripped 6 bases from V and 0 bases from J, with 9 bases between. The CDR3 is 12 residues long. The CDR3 region is CSVTESSYEQYF. As DNA, the CDR3 is TGCAGCGTCACAGAGAGCTCCTACGAGCAGTACTTC.

This clone showed up just a few times. The chain joins TRBV7-9 to TRBJ2-7; 7 nucleotides match TRBD2. V was pared by 8 bases and J by 1 base, with 5 bases of the junction left unmatched. The germline gives CDR1 SEHNR, CDR2 FQNEAQ (reference sequence). This CDR3 is 13 amino acids long. The CDR3 sequence: CASGSGLSYEQYF. Here the CDR3 DNA reads TGTGCCAGCGGATCGGGACTATCCTACGAGCAGTACTTC.

The V call is TRBV5-6, the J call TRBJ2-7, with a possible D match to TRBD1 (5 bases). The CDR3 length is 16 residues. Trimming took off 0 bases at V and 2 bases at J, with 15 bases between the two ends. The germline V gene has CDR1 SGHDT and CDR2 YYEEEE. The CDR3 protein is CASSLEGKGWPYEQYF. The CDR3 DNA reads TGTGCCAGCAGCTTGGAGGGGAAAGGGTGGCCCTACGAGCAGTACTTC.

The CDR3 DNA sequence: TGTGCCAGCTCGCCGGACCGGTCAGCCTACAATGAGCAGTTCTTC. Its protein product is CASSPDRSAYNEQFF. The chain uses TRBV18 and TRBJ2-1, with unresolved D. With 6 bases removed from V and 2 bases from J, the gap between germline ends came to 14 bases. The CDR3 totals 15 residues. Germline V gene lookup returns CDR1 KGHSH and CDR2 LQKENI.

V is TRBV7-9 and J is TRBJ2-1; 13 bases are a match to TRBD2. Germline assignment: CDR1 SEHNR and CDR2 FQNEAQ (reference sequence). This CDR3 has 18 amino acids. Losses at the gene ends were 5 bases for V and 0 bases for J; bases not matched to a gene: 7. The CDR3, as DNA: TGTGCCAGCAGCATGACTAGCGGGGGGACTAGCTCCTACAATGAGCAGTTCTTC. As protein: CASSMTSGGTSSYNEQFF.

The rearrangement joins TRBV2 to TRBJ2-3; 8 nucleotides match TRBD2. The CDR3 runs to 14 residues. From germline, CDR1 is SNHLY and CDR2 FYNNEI. J lost 6 bases, V lost 1 base, and 3 bases had no gene match. DNA for the CDR3: TGTGCCAGCAGTGAAGGGCGGGGGGATGATACGCAGTATTTT. Its translation: CASSEGRGDDTQYF.

The chain employs TRBV7-8 and TRBJ2-1, with 7 bases identical to TRBD1. V dropped 8 bases and J dropped 2; count of bases not matched to a gene: 18. Germline V gives CDR1 SGHVS, CDR2 FQNEAQ. The CDR3 is 18 amino acids. The CDR3 reads CASGLRGHGQGAYNEQFF. CDR3 nucleotide sequence: TGTGCCAGCGGACTTCGAGGACATGGGCAGGGGGCCTACAATGAGCAGTTCTTC. Combining the CDR3 with reference TRBV7-8 and TRBJ2-1 gives the whole variable domain GAGVSQSPRYKVAKRGQDVALRCDPISGHVSLFWYQQALGQGPEFLTYFQNEAQLDKSGLPSDRFFAERPEGSVSTLKIQRTQQEDSAVYLCASGLRGHGQGAYNEQFFGPGTRLTVL.

This chain joins TRBV28 and TRBJ1-6; D ambiguous. The V and J ends lost 5 bases and 6 bases respectively, with 11 bases between them. Germline CDR1 is MDHEN and CDR2 is SYDVKM. The CDR3 has 14 residues. This CDR3 is CASSPQLGNSPLHF. The CDR3 nucleotides are TGTGCCAGCAGTCCACAACTCGGTAATTCACCCCTCCACTTT.

The V gene is TRBV4-1, the J gene TRBJ1-1; D remains unclear. The CDR3 covers 15 residues. V lost 2 bases and J 1 base, leaving 11 bases between the germline ends. Germline V gene lookup returns CDR1 MGHRA and CDR2 YSYEKL. The CDR3 loop reads CASSQFPEPNTEAFF. The CDR3 coding sequence is TGCGCCAGCAGCCAATTTCCAGAGCCGAACACTGAAGCTTTCTTT.

In its sample, this clone was seen once. The chain couples TRBV28 to TRBJ2-2; 7 bases agree with TRBD1. The CDR3 sequence is 13 residues long. Germline V lookup: CDR1 MDHEN, CDR2 SYDVKM. V gave up 5 bases and J gave up 5 bases; unmatched junction bases: 2. The CDR3 reads CASSNRGTGELFF. The CDR3 nucleotides read TGTGCCAGCAGTAACAGGGGAACCGGGGAGCTGTTTTTT.

The chain joins TRBV19 to TRBJ1-1; TRBD1 matches at 7 bases. The V gene end was trimmed by 5 bases and the J gene end by 4 bases; junction bases not matched to a gene: 4. This CDR3 is 13 amino acids long. Germline CDR1 reads LNHDA; CDR2 reads SQIVND (reference sequence). This CDR3 is CASSPQGSTEAFF. The CDR3 nucleotides are TGTGCCAGTAGTCCACAGGGGAGCACTGAAGCTTTCTTT.

The chain is built from TRBV15 and TRBJ2-2, with D unclear. Per the germline V gene, CDR1 is LNHNV and CDR2 is YYDKDF (reference sequence). The CDR3 has 16 amino acids. The V gene lost 1 base and the J gene lost 4 bases, with 13 bases spanning the gap. The DNA of the CDR3 is TGTGCCACCAGCAGAGTCGAGGCCAGACCCACCGGGGAGCTGTTTTTT. Translated: CATSRVEARPTGELFF.